This TCR beta chain was recovered during a study of radiotherapy plus CTLA-4 blockade in lung cancer. Details on this clone: Its antigen is not identified.

Study observations and caveats: Dynamics of early blood T cell clones, together with interferon-beta, were reportedly the best predictors of response.

Some clones are missing from TCRdb's copy, which holds only in-frame ones; the method was immunoSEQ multiplex PCR. The sample has some 66,000 clones; around 83% are singletons. Between the trimmed V and J ends, which lost 4 bases and 1 base, there was a span of 16 bases. Looked up from germline, CDR1 is SGDLS and CDR2 is YYNGEE. CDR3 size: 16 residues. The receptor's source is a human donor with non-small cell lung cancer who had a partial response to radiotherapy plus ipilimumab. This specimen was peripheral blood, taken from a patient treated with radiotherapy plus ipilimumab. The chain uses TRBV9 and TRBJ2-3; D not resolved. DNA of the CDR3: TGTGCCAGCAGCCCCAACGAGCGATTGGGCACAGATACGCAGTATTTT. Translating it yields CASSPNERLGTDTQYF.